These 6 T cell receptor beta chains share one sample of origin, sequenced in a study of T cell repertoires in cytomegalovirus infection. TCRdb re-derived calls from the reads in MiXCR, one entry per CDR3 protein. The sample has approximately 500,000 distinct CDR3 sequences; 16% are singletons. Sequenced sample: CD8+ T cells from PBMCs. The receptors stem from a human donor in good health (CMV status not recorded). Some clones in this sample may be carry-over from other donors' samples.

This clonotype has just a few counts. CDR3 region: CASGPSTNTEAFF. CDR3 in DNA: TGTGCTAGTGGTCCCTCAACGAACACTGAAGCTTTCTTT. The chain recombines TRBV12-5 with TRBJ1-1; no clear D gene. The CDR3 contains 13 residues. In germline, CDR1 is LGHNT, CDR2 FRNRAP. The V end was cut by 5 bases, the J end by 1 base, with 8 bases between.

The CDR3: CASSYVNSYEQYF. CDR3 DNA: TGTGCCAGCAGTTACGTGAACTCCTACGAGCAGTACTTC. The chain links TRBV6-6 to TRBJ2-7; D gene unclear. Germline V gene lookup returns CDR1 MNHNY and CDR2 SVGAGI (reference sequence). V lost 2 bases and J 0 bases, leaving 5 bases between the germline ends. This CDR3 has 13 residues.

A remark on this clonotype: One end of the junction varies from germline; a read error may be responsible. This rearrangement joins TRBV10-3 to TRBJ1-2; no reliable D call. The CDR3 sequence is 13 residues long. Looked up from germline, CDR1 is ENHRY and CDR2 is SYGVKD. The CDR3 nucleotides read TGTGCCATCAGTGATCTGGGTTCCTATTGCTACACCTTC. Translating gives CAISDLGSYCYTF.

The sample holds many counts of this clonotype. The DNA of the CDR3 is TGTGCCAGCAGCCCCCCAGGGGAGGCAACTAATGAAAAACTGTTTTTT. As protein: CASSPPGEATNEKLFF. The chain combines TRBV12-3 or TRBV12-4 with TRBJ1-4, with D tentatively TRBD1 (6 bases). The CDR3 loop spans 16 amino acids. Trimming took off 6 bases at V and 0 bases at J, with 14 bases between the two ends.

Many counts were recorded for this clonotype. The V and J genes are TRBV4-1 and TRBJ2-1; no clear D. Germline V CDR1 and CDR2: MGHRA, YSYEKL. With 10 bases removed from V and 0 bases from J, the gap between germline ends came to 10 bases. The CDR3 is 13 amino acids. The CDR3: CATGMSSYNEQFF. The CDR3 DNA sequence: TGCGCCACGGGCATGAGCTCCTACAATGAGCAGTTCTTC.

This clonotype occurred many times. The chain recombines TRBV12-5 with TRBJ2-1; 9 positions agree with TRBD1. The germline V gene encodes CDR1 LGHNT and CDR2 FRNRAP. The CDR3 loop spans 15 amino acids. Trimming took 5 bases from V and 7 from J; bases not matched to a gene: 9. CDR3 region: CASGLTGTGRNEQFF. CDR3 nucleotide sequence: TGTGCTAGTGGTCTCACCGGGACAGGGAGGAATGAGCAGTTCTTC.